These 32 T cell receptor beta chains were sequenced from one sample in a study of blood T cell repertoires in COVID-19. The assay was immunoSEQ multiplex PCR, and TCRdb's table has in-frame clones only and misses some. The data show 65,000 to 95,000 clones, roughly 89% seen once. The source material was peripheral blood. The receptor set was obtained from a man aged 80 or over with acute or convalescent COVID-19.

The J gene is TRBJ2-5, the V gene TRBV29-1; possible D gene TRBD1, 7 bases. The CDR3 has 11 amino acids. Germline V gene sequence: CDR1 SQVTM, CDR2 ANQGSEA. Trimming removed 8 bases at V and 7 bases at J, with 14 bases between. CDR3 region: CSTRDSRTQYF. CDR3 DNA: TGCAGCACGCGGGACAGCCGGACCCAGTACTTC.

This clone was counted once. The chain recombines TRBV5-1 with TRBJ2-3; TRBD2 matches at 12 bases. Germline values: CDR1 SGHRS, CDR2 YFSETQ. This CDR3 region has 16 residues. The trim removed 4 bases at V and 2 bases at J, leaving 5 bases unmatched. CDR3 region: CASSPGLAGNTDTQYF. CDR3 bases: TGCGCCAGCAGCCCCGGACTAGCGGGGAACACAGATACGCAGTATTTT. Supplemented by reference TRBV5-1 and TRBJ2-3, the full variable domain reads KAGVTQTPRYLIKTRGQQVTLSCSPISGHRSVSWYQQTPGQGLQFLFEYFSETQRNKGNFPGRFSGRQFSNSRSEMNVSTLELGDSALYLCASSPGLAGNTDTQYFGPGTRLTVL.

This chain connects TRBV10-1 to TRBJ1-3; D unclear. The germline CDR1 and CDR2 sequences are WNHNN and SYGVQD (reference sequence). The CDR3 extends over 16 amino acids. V shed 0 bases and J shed 0 bases, with 9 bases lying between them. The CDR3 bases are TGCGCCAGCAGTGAGTCGCAGGCCTTCTCTGGAAACACCATATATTTT. Translating it yields CASSESQAFSGNTIYF.

The chain combines TRBV6-5 with TRBJ1-6, with TRBD1 matching over 8 bases. CDR1 and CDR2 from the germline V gene are MNHEY and SVGAGI. The trim removed 5 bases at V and 4 bases at J, leaving 4 bases unmatched. The CDR3 is 15 amino acids. CDR3 amino acids: CASSPDRGYNSPLHF. Here the CDR3 DNA reads TGTGCCAGCAGTCCCGACAGGGGATATAATTCACCCCTCCACTTT.

The chain has TRBV21-1 and TRBJ1-2; the table's D call, TRBD1, was not checked against the DNA. TRBV21-1 is deemed a pseudogene. The CDR3 runs to 17 residues. CDR3 sequence (DNA): TGTGCCAGCAAGGACGGGTCGACAGAGAAATTTAACTATGGCTACACCTTC. Translation gives CASKDGSTEKFNYGYTF.

The chain is built from TRBV18 and TRBJ1-2; a weak D match, TRBD1 (5 bases). V lost 2 bases to trimming and J lost 5 bases, with 9 bases between them. Germline lookup yields CDR1 KGHSH and CDR2 LQKENI. The CDR3 totals 13 residues. This CDR3 is CASSPDSFYGYTF. The CDR3 DNA follows: TGTGCCAGCTCACCAGACAGTTTTTATGGCTACACCTTC.

The rearrangement joins TRBV4-1 to TRBJ2-3; D is unresolved. The CDR3 has 14 amino acids. Per germline, CDR1 MGHRA and CDR2 YSYEKL. V dropped 1 base and J dropped 4 bases, with 9 bases sitting between them. CDR3 region: CASSQVYGSDTQYF. The CDR3 DNA sequence: TGCGCCAGCAGCCAAGTTTACGGGTCAGATACGCAGTATTTT.

The DNA for the CDR3 is TGTGCCAGCAGCTACAGGGGAACAACTAATGAAAAACTGTTTTTT. Translation gives CASSYRGTTNEKLFF. V and J are TRBV11-2 and TRBJ1-4, with 7 bases aligning to TRBD1. This CDR3 comprises 15 residues. V shed 4 bases, J shed 0 bases, and the junction held 2 bases outside the gene matches. The germline V gene encodes CDR1 SGHAT and CDR2 FQNNGV.

This chain joins TRBV7-9 and TRBJ1-2; 7 bases fit TRBD1. CDR1 is SEHNR and CDR2 is FQNEAQ in the germline V gene (reference sequence). V trimming: 6 bases; J trimming: 8 bases; junction bases outside the gene matches: 12. The CDR3 consists of 14 residues. This CDR3 reads CASRGGTVDGGYTF. CDR3 in DNA: TGTGCCAGCAGAGGCGGGACAGTAGATGGAGGCTACACCTTC.

J is TRBJ2-7 and V is TRBV6-5, with a weak D call TRBD1 (6 bases). Trimming took 0 bases from V and 2 from J, leaving 11 bases between them. The CDR3 spans 15 residues. In germline, CDR1 is MNHEY, CDR2 SVGAGI. Here the CDR3 reads CASSYSSGQPYEQYF. CDR3 bases: TGTGCCAGCAGTTACTCGAGCGGACAGCCCTACGAGCAGTACTTC.

The V gene is TRBV5-4, the J gene TRBJ2-3, with D perhaps TRBD2 (6 bases). This CDR3 is built from 15 residues. V lost 2 bases and J 6 bases, leaving 16 bases between the germline ends. CDR1 and CDR2 (germline): SGHNT, YYREEE (reference sequence). The CDR3 loop is CASSLAGRSMDTQYF. The CDR3 DNA reads TGTGCCAGCAGCTTAGCGGGCCGGAGTATGGATACGCAGTATTTT.

The rearrangement links TRBV6-6 to TRBJ2-3; 7 bases are shared with TRBD1. The CDR3 extends over 15 amino acids. Per the germline V gene, CDR1 is MNHNY and CDR2 is SVGAGI (reference sequence). The J segment lost 7 bases and the V segment lost 5 bases, leaving 12 bases of the junction unmatched. The DNA for the CDR3 is TGTGCCAGCAGTAATCAGGGACAGACCAGTCATACGCAGTATTTT. It codes for CASSNQGQTSHTQYF.

Written as DNA, the CDR3 is TGTGCCAGCAGTCTAACAGCCTCCTACGAGCAGTACTTC. This gives the protein CASSLTASYEQYF. The gene calls are TRBV6-6 and TRBJ2-7; D is unclear. The germline gives CDR1 MNHNY, CDR2 SVGAGI (reference sequence). The CDR3 loop spans 13 amino acids. Trimming left V 5 bases short and J 0 bases short, with 8 bases between.

The genes are TRBV29-1 and TRBJ2-7, with D perhaps TRBD1 (6 bases). Germline CDR1 SQVTM, CDR2 ANQGSEA. The ends were cut back, 5 bases at V and 6 bases at J, with 14 bases in the middle. CDR3 length equals 12 residues. CDR3 region: CSVRTGTFEQYF. CDR3 coding DNA: TGCAGCGTTCGAACAGGGACCTTCGAGCAGTACTTC.

V usage is TRBV5-1 and J usage is TRBJ2-1, with 14 bases identical to TRBD2. The V gene's germline CDR1 is SGHRS and CDR2 YFSETQ. CDR3 length: 19 amino acids. V shed 4 bases, J shed 3 bases, and the junction held 12 bases outside the gene matches. CDR3 bases: TGCGCCAGCAGCCACCCCCGACTAGCGGGAGGGTTGGACTACAATGAGCAGTTCTTC. Protein: CASSHPRLAGGLDYNEQFF.

V gene TRBV7-9 combines with J gene TRBJ2-1; 14 nucleotides line up with TRBD2. The CDR3 has 14 amino acids. The germline V gene encodes CDR1 SEHNR and CDR2 FQNEAQ (reference sequence). Trimming removed 3 bases from V and 8 bases from J; junction bases left unmatched: 0. The chain's CDR3 is CASSLTSGRDEQFF. As DNA, the CDR3 is TGTGCCAGCAGCTTGACTAGCGGGAGGGATGAGCAGTTCTTC.

This sequence joins TRBV24-1 and TRBJ2-1; tentative D call: TRBD2 (6 bases). Trimming left V 5 bases short and J 0 bases short, with 10 bases between. This CDR3 region has 15 residues. CDR1 and CDR2 (germline): KGHDR, SFDVKD. The CDR3 protein is CATSGPTSSYNEQFF. In nucleotides, the CDR3 is TGTGCCACCAGTGGTCCGACTAGCTCCTACAATGAGCAGTTCTTC.

This chain uses TRBV7-2 with TRBJ2-7; D gene ambiguous. The V gene's germline CDR1 is SGHTA and CDR2 FQGNSA. The CDR3 is 14 amino acids. V dropped 5 bases and J dropped 2 bases, with 13 bases sitting between them. This CDR3 is CASSASNGPYEQYF. CDR3 in DNA: TGTGCCAGCAGCGCCTCAAATGGGCCCTACGAGCAGTACTTC. Supplemented by reference TRBV7-2 and TRBJ2-7, the full variable domain reads GAGVSQSPSNKVTEKGKDVELRCDPISGHTALYWYRQSLGQGLEFLIYFQGNSAPDKSGLPSDRFSAERTGGSVSTLTIQRTQQEDSAVYLCASSASNGPYEQYFGPGTRLTVT.

CDR3 nucleotide sequence: TGCGCCAGCAGCTTGCCGGCGGGAGGAGGGGAGCAGTACTTC. It codes for CASSLPAGGGEQYF. This chain connects TRBV5-1 to TRBJ2-7; TRBD2 aligns across 8 bases. Germline V gene data show CDR1 as SGHRS and CDR2 as YFSETQ. CDR3 length: 14 residues. Germline trimming cut 1 base from V and 7 bases from J; bases unmatched to any gene: 7.

V gene TRBV7-9 combines with J gene TRBJ2-1, with 10 bases matching TRBD2. This CDR3 spans 14 amino acids. J was trimmed by 8 bases and V by 5 bases; bases with no gene match: 6. Germline V gene data show CDR1 as SEHNR and CDR2 as FQNEAQ (reference sequence). The CDR3 region is CASSPGTSVDEQFF. CDR3 bases: TGTGCCAGCAGCCCCGGGACTAGCGTCGATGAGCAGTTCTTC.

V usage is TRBV2 and J usage is TRBJ1-6; 8 positions agree with TRBD1. The CDR3 contains 13 residues. Germline V gives CDR1 SNHLY, CDR2 FYNNEI. Trimming took 7 bases from V and 7 from J; bases not matched to a gene: 3. In nucleotides, the CDR3 is TGTGCCAGCACGAGGACAGGGAATTCACCCCTCCACTTT. Encoded protein: CASTRTGNSPLHF.

This clone came up once. The chain joins TRBV2 to TRBJ1-4; 8 bases line up with TRBD1. CDR1 is SNHLY, CDR2 FYNNEI, per germline. The CDR3 spans 14 residues. V gave up 8 bases and J gave up 3 bases; unmatched junction bases: 5. The CDR3 reads CASQGAVANEKLFF. CDR3 DNA: TGTGCCAGCCAGGGGGCGGTGGCTAATGAAAAACTGTTTTTT.

This clone has just one count. The chain links TRBV30 to TRBJ1-6; TRBD1 agrees at 8 bases. The CDR3 consists of 18 residues. The trim removed 0 bases at V and 8 bases at J, leaving 15 bases unmatched. Germline V lookup: CDR1 GTSNPN, CDR2 SVGIG (reference sequence). The CDR3 reads CAWSVGWTGYYFDSPLHF. The CDR3 bases are TGTGCCTGGAGTGTAGGTTGGACAGGGTATTATTTTGATTCACCCCTCCACTTT. Full variable domain (outside the CDR3, taken from reference TRBV30 and TRBJ1-6): SQTIHQWPATLVQPVGSPLSLECTVEGTSNPNLYWYRQAAGRGLQLLFYSVGIGQISSEVPQNLSASRPQDRQFILSSKKLLLSDSGFYLCAWSVGWTGYYFDSPLHFGNGTRLTVT.

J is TRBJ1-1 and V is TRBV11-2; no clear D. The CDR3 covers 12 residues. Germline-derived CDR1 and CDR2 are SGHAT and FQNNGV. The V and J ends lost 11 bases and 0 bases respectively, with 10 bases between them. The CDR3 nucleotides are TGTGCCGCCCGGTCCATGAACACTGAAGCTTTCTTT. This gives the protein CAARSMNTEAFF.

J is TRBJ2-6 and V is TRBV29-1; D unresolved. Germline V lookup: CDR1 SQVTM, CDR2 ANQGSEA. The CDR3 contains 12 residues. V lost 8 bases, J lost 0 bases, and 5 bases lay in between. This CDR3 is CSFSSGANVLTF. CDR3 sequence (DNA): TGCAGCTTCAGCTCTGGGGCCAACGTCCTGACTTTC. The whole variable domain, remainder taken from reference TRBV29-1 and TRBJ2-6, is SAVISQKPSRDICQRGTSLTIQCQVDSQVTMMFWYRQQPGQSLTLIATANQGSEATYESGFVIDKFPISRPNLTFSTLTVSNMSPEDSSIYLCSFSSGANVLTFGAGSRLTVL.

The chain joins TRBV5-1 to TRBJ1-1, with D hard to call. The CDR3 length is 15 residues. Trimming pared 1 base from V and 4 bases from J, leaving 14 bases between. The V gene's germline CDR1 is SGHRS and CDR2 YFSETQ. CDR3: CASSLFPGSGTEAFF. CDR3 nucleotides: TGCGCCAGCAGCTTGTTTCCGGGTTCGGGCACTGAAGCTTTCTTT. The full variable domain, in which reference TRBV5-1 and TRBJ1-1 provide the parts outside the CDR3, is KAGVTQTPRYLIKTRGQQVTLSCSPISGHRSVSWYQQTPGQGLQFLFEYFSETQRNKGNFPGRFSGRQFSNSRSEMNVSTLELGDSALYLCASSLFPGSGTEAFFGQGTRLTVV.

Written as DNA, the CDR3 is TGTGCCAGTAGTCCTACAGGGGAAGATGGAGCTTTCTTT. Translating it yields CASSPTGEDGAFF. This chain uses TRBV19 with TRBJ1-1; TRBD1 matches at 7 bases. Germline lookup yields CDR1 LNHDA and CDR2 SQIVND (reference sequence). V lost 5 bases to trimming and J lost 10 bases; unmatched junction nucleotides: 10. This CDR3 region has 13 residues.

The rearrangement links TRBV12-5 to TRBJ1-2, with D possibly matching TRBD1 (6 bases). V lost 7 bases to trimming and J lost 1 base, with 13 bases between them. This CDR3 has 14 residues. The germline gives CDR1 LGHNT, CDR2 FRNRAP. CDR3 coding DNA: TGTGCTAGTGCCTTGGGACACCTTAACTATGGCTACACCTTC. This sequence encodes CASALGHLNYGYTF.

The chain uses TRBV5-1 and TRBJ2-2, with D perhaps matching TRBD2 (5 bases). This CDR3 has 15 residues. Germline V gene lookup returns CDR1 SGHRS and CDR2 YFSETQ. V was trimmed by 0 bases and J by 2 bases, leaving 8 bases between them. In DNA form, the CDR3 reads TGCGCCAGCAGCTTGGTCGAGGGTAACACCGGGGAGCTGTTTTTT. Its protein product is CASSLVEGNTGELFF.

This chain uses TRBV5-4 with TRBJ1-2; the D gene is possibly TRBD1 (5 bases). There are 13 residues in the CDR3. The germline V gene has CDR1 SGHNT and CDR2 YYREEE (reference sequence). V shed 0 bases and J shed 5 bases, with 8 bases lying between them. Here the CDR3 DNA reads TGTGCCAGCAGCTTGGTTTCAGGGTATGGCTACACCTTC. Its protein product is CASSLVSGYGYTF.

The rearrangement links TRBV9 to TRBJ2-7; 7 positions agree with TRBD2. This CDR3 has 15 residues. V was pared by 4 bases and J by 0 bases, with 7 bases of the junction left unmatched. Looked up from germline, CDR1 is SGDLS and CDR2 is YYNGEE. Here the CDR3 DNA reads TGTGCCAGCAGCCCGGGGGGTAGCGGCTCCTACGAGCAGTACTTC. Translation: CASSPGGSGSYEQYF.

This clone was seen only once. The chain uses TRBV30 and TRBJ2-1; 14 positions match TRBD2. The junction had 7 bases not matched to a gene; V was cut back by 3 bases and J by 0 bases. The V gene's germline CDR1 is GTSNPN and CDR2 SVGIG (reference sequence). This CDR3 region has 18 residues. Here the CDR3 DNA reads TGTGCCTGGAGGGGGACTAGCGGGAGTTCGAGCTCCTACAATGAGCAGTTCTTC. Amino acids: CAWRGTSGSSSSYNEQFF.